This T cell receptor (beta chain) was captured in a study of blood T cell repertoires in COVID-19. Study overall: T cells, B-cell-depleted T cells, or PBMCs provided the cDNA or gDNA that served as material.

This clone appeared a single time. In the source study's methods: Using reference gene primer amplification, nucleated cell counts were estimated. Assay: immunoSEQ multiplex PCR; the TCRdb copy retains only in-frame clones and omits some. The D gene and trimming were derived from the DNA, and the V and J assignments and clone size from that table. The data show around 290,000 clones, around nine tenths seen once. The V gene lost 4 bases and the J gene lost 0 bases, with 15 bases spanning the gap. Germline loops: CDR1 MGHRA, CDR2 YSYEKL. CDR3 length: 17 amino acids. This TCR came from a young woman who had recovered from COVID-19. Material: PBMCs or T cells enriched from blood (not recorded which). The chain combines TRBV4-1 with TRBJ1-4; possible D gene TRBD1, 6 bases. CDR3 DNA sequence: TGCGCCAGCAGCCTCACCAGGACAGACGCAACTAATGAAAAACTGTTTTTT. Encoded protein: CASSLTRTDATNEKLFF.